The 25 T cell receptor beta chains presented below share a single source sample, sequenced in a study of blood T cell repertoires in COVID-19. Sequencing used immunoSEQ multiplex PCR; TCRdb keeps in-frame clones, though not all of them. The profile covers 100,000 to 120,000 clones, with 80% to 90% appearing a single time and 16% taken by the ten largest. Sequenced: peripheral blood. All receptors come from a woman aged 55-69 years with acute or convalescent COVID-19.

This rearrangement joins TRBV18 to TRBJ1-2, with 7 positions matching TRBD1. The CDR3 is 17 amino acids. Germline values: CDR1 KGHSH, CDR2 LQKENI. Trimming at V came to 4 bases and at J to 8 bases, leaving 19 bases not matched to a gene. The CDR3 loop is CASSLSSGTALLEGYTF. CDR3 bases: TGTGCCAGCTCACTCTCGTCCGGGACAGCCCTTCTTGAGGGCTACACCTTC.

The V call is TRBV5-8, the J call TRBJ2-3, with TRBD1 as a possible D gene (5 bases). The CDR3 loop spans 15 amino acids. CDR1 SGHTS and CDR2 YDEGEE come from the germline V gene. With 2 bases removed from V and 4 bases from J, the gap between germline ends came to 14 bases. CDR3 in amino acids: CASSFSRGGSDTQYF. The CDR3 DNA is TGTGCCAGCAGCTTCAGTAGGGGTGGGTCAGATACGCAGTATTTT.

In its sample, this clone was seen a few times. This chain connects TRBV6-2 or TRBV6-3 to TRBJ1-1; D may be TRBD1 (5 bases). Germline V gene lookup returns CDR1 MNHEY and CDR2 SVGEGT. CDR3 length equals 12 residues. Trimming took 6 bases from V and 5 from J, leaving 10 bases between them. The CDR3 DNA follows: TGTGCCAGCAGCTCCGGGGGAACTGAAGCTTTCTTT. Translating it yields CASSSGGTEAFF.

The CDR3 nucleotides are TGTGCCAGTAGTATAGGCCCTACCTATAATTCACCCCTCCACTTT. Its translation: CASSIGPTYNSPLHF. The chain joins TRBV19 to TRBJ1-6; D is undetermined. The CDR3 loop spans 15 amino acids. Trimming removed 1 base from V and 2 bases from J, with 6 bases in between. CDR1 and CDR2 from the germline V gene are LNHDA and SQIVND (reference sequence).

J is TRBJ1-4 and V is TRBV14, with D unresolved. The germline V and J ends were trimmed by 0 bases and 8 bases, with 10 bases remaining between them. The germline V gene has CDR1 SGHDN and CDR2 FVKESK. The CDR3 sequence is 14 residues long. CDR3 in DNA: TGTGCCAGCAGCCAAGATTCGGGGTCGGAAAAACTGTTTTTT. It yields the protein CASSQDSGSEKLFF.

The chain combines TRBV7-9 with TRBJ1-1; D is unresolved. Looked up from germline, CDR1 is SEHNR and CDR2 is FQNEAQ (reference sequence). This CDR3 is 15 amino acids long. V lost 2 bases and J lost 0, with 10 bases in between. Here the CDR3 reads CASSLIWRLNTEAFF. DNA for the CDR3: TGTGCCAGCAGCTTAATTTGGCGGTTGAACACTGAAGCTTTCTTT.

This clone has only a few counts. This rearrangement joins TRBV7-9 to TRBJ2-5; TRBD1 might be the D (6 bases). With 6 bases removed from V and 1 base from J, the gap between germline ends came to 9 bases. The CDR3 is 13 amino acids. CDR1 SEHNR and CDR2 FQNEAQ come from the germline V gene (reference sequence). The CDR3 region has the DNA TGTGCCAGCAGGAGACAGGCCCAAGAGACCCAGTACTTC. Its protein is CASRRQAQETQYF. The full variable domain, in which reference TRBV7-9 and TRBJ2-5 provide the parts outside the CDR3, is DTGVSQNPRHKITKRGQNVTFRCDPISEHNRLYWYRQTLGQGPEFLTYFQNEAQLEKSRLLSDRFSAERPKGSFSTLEIQRTEQGDSAMYLCASRRQAQETQYFGPGTRLLVL.

The chain recombines TRBV28 with TRBJ1-6; a possible D gene is TRBD1 (6 bases). Germline lookup yields CDR1 MDHEN and CDR2 SYDVKM. The CDR3 is 16 amino acids. Trimming removed 6 bases at V and 0 bases at J, with 12 bases between. Here the CDR3 reads CASSTDRSSYNSPLHF. The DNA for the CDR3 is TGTGCCAGCAGCACTGACAGGAGCTCCTATAATTCACCCCTCCACTTT. The full variable domain, rest sourced from reference TRBV28 and TRBJ1-6, is DVKVTQSSRYLVKRTGEKVFLECVQDMDHENMFWYRQDPGLGLRLIYFSYDVKMKEKGDIPEGYSVSREKKERFSLILESASTNQTSMYLCASSTDRSSYNSPLHFGNGTRLTVT.

V and J are TRBV5-1 and TRBJ1-2; 7 bases agree with TRBD1. This CDR3 spans 15 amino acids. J lost 8 bases, V lost 4 bases, and 14 bases had no gene match. The germline gives CDR1 SGHRS, CDR2 YFSETQ. The CDR3 sequence: CASSQDRAEVLGYTF. The DNA of the CDR3 is TGCGCCAGCAGCCAAGACAGGGCCGAAGTGTTAGGCTACACCTTC. The full variable domain, rest sourced from reference TRBV5-1 and TRBJ1-2, is KAGVTQTPRYLIKTRGQQVTLSCSPISGHRSVSWYQQTPGQGLQFLFEYFSETQRNKGNFPGRFSGRQFSNSRSEMNVSTLELGDSALYLCASSQDRAEVLGYTFGSGTRLTVV.

This chain joins TRBV19 and TRBJ2-2; 9 bases agree with TRBD2. The ends lost 8 bases at V and 1 base at J; junction bases unmatched: 14. Germline V gene sequence: CDR1 LNHDA, CDR2 SQIVND (reference sequence). The CDR3 contains 18 residues. CDR3 DNA sequence: TGTGCCAGTGGCAGGGGTCGGCTAGCGGGACAGAACACCGGGGAGCTGTTTTTT. Residues: CASGRGRLAGQNTGELFF.

The chain carries TRBV28 and TRBJ2-3; 10 positions agree with TRBD2. The CDR3 runs to 18 residues. Germline V lookup: CDR1 MDHEN, CDR2 SYDVKM. V dropped 2 bases and J dropped 0; count of bases not matched to a gene: 8. Here the CDR3 reads CASSLGLAGDSSTDTQYF. CDR3 coding DNA: TGTGCCAGCAGTTTAGGGCTAGCGGGGGACTCCAGCACAGATACGCAGTATTTT.

The chain joins TRBV7-2 to TRBJ2-3; TRBD1 matches 9 bases. V lost 6 bases, J lost 2 bases, and 12 bases stayed unmatched. The germline V gene encodes CDR1 SGHTA and CDR2 FQGNSA. CDR3 length: 17 amino acids. CDR3 DNA: TGTGCCAGCAGATTGAGGACAGGGGCTTTTCCCACAGATACGCAGTATTTT. Translation: CASRLRTGAFPTDTQYF.

The chain recombines TRBV6-6 with TRBJ2-7; 13 nucleotides agree with TRBD2. The germline V gene has CDR1 MNHNY and CDR2 SVGAGI (reference sequence). The CDR3 loop spans 17 amino acids. V gave up 5 bases and J gave up 0 bases; unmatched junction bases: 7. The CDR3 region is CASSPGTSGAFSYEQYF. The CDR3 DNA reads as TGTGCCAGCAGTCCAGGGACTAGCGGGGCCTTCTCCTACGAGCAGTACTTC.

Comments on this clone: It is unclear where the CDR3 begins or ends on the DNA, so no DNA is shown, and the CDR3 is as TCRdb lists it. The chain combines TRBV18 with TRBJ1-2; TRBD1, the D gene given by the table, was not confirmed from the DNA. From its first to its last residue, the CDR3 has 15 amino acids. Looked up from germline, CDR1 is KGHSH and CDR2 is LQKENI. CDR3 region: CASSRTQGVGQGATF.

The chain employs TRBV29-1 and TRBJ1-6; D possibly corresponds to TRBD1 (6 bases). Germline V gene data show CDR1 as SQVTM and CDR2 as ANQGSEA. V dropped 5 bases and J dropped 10 bases, with 15 bases sitting between them. The CDR3 is made up of 13 amino acids. The CDR3 loop reads CSVYGRGGSPLHF. For the CDR3, the DNA is TGCAGCGTTTACGGCAGGGGTGGGTCACCCCTCCACTTT.

The chain joins TRBV3-1 (or the pseudogene TRBV3-2) to TRBJ2-1; 9 bases are a match to TRBD2. From germline, CDR1 is LGHDT and CDR2 YNNKEL (reference sequence). J gave up 4 bases and V 1 base, and 2 bases lay outside the gene matches. This CDR3 spans 15 amino acids. CDR3 amino acids: CASSQVSGGYNEQFF. CDR3 DNA sequence: TGTGCCAGCAGCCAAGTTAGCGGGGGTTACAATGAGCAGTTCTTC.

This chain uses TRBV7-2 with TRBJ2-5, with D tentatively TRBD1 (6 bases). The CDR3 runs to 14 residues. V was trimmed by 1 base and J by 4 bases, leaving 10 bases between them. Germline V gene data show CDR1 as SGHTA and CDR2 as FQGNSA. The CDR3 coding sequence is TGTGCCAGCAGCTTAGACAGGGAGAGAGAGACCCAGTACTTC. Its translation is CASSLDRERETQYF.

V and J are TRBV28 and TRBJ1-5; 7 bases agree with TRBD1. The CDR3 is made up of 14 amino acids. Looked up from germline, CDR1 is MDHEN and CDR2 is SYDVKM. Unmatched junction bases numbered 4, after V lost 6 bases and J lost 2 bases. CDR3 coding DNA: TGTGCCAGCAGAAATCAGGGGGGCAATCAGCCCCAGCATTTT. As protein: CASRNQGGNQPQHF.

The count of this clone is one. The rearrangement joins TRBV7-9 to TRBJ2-2; maybe TRBD1 (5 bases). Germline V gene data show CDR1 as SEHNR and CDR2 as FQNEAQ (reference sequence). This CDR3 is 19 amino acids long. V was pared by 6 bases and J by 0 bases, with 23 bases between. CDR3 region: CASSLRAREGEANTGELFF. The CDR3 DNA reads TGTGCCAGCAGTCTGCGCGCCAGGGAAGGGGAAGCGAACACCGGGGAGCTGTTTTTT.

The rearrangement uses TRBV10-2 and TRBJ1-2; no firm D call. The CDR3 length is 14 residues. From germline, CDR1 is WSHSY and CDR2 SAAADI. Deletions cut 6 bases from V and 2 bases from J, with 13 bases between. The chain's CDR3 is CASRARPGNYGYTF. Here the CDR3 DNA reads TGCGCCAGCAGGGCCCGCCCGGGGAACTATGGCTACACCTTC.

Only a few counts were recorded for this clone. The CDR3 spells CATAPAGGRNTIYF. DNA of the CDR3: TGTGCCACAGCACCCGCAGGGGGGAGAAACACCATATATTTT. The gene calls are TRBV19 and TRBJ1-3, with TRBD1 matching 7 bases. After removal of 10 bases from V and 5 bases from J, the junction contained 11 bases not matched to a gene. Germline V gene data show CDR1 as LNHDA and CDR2 as SQIVND (reference sequence). The CDR3 spans 14 residues.

The V gene is TRBV5-3, the J gene TRBJ1-2; D remains unclear. TRBV5-3 is an open reading frame, and its role is uncertain. V lost 6 bases and J 4 bases, leaving 10 bases between the germline ends. This CDR3 comprises 12 residues. The CDR3 region is CARTPPGYGYTF. CDR3 DNA: TGTGCCAGAACCCCCCCCGGCTATGGCTACACCTTC.

The chain recombines TRBV4-2 with TRBJ2-2; possibly TRBD2 for D (6 bases). Trimming shortened V by 2 bases and J by 6 bases, and 13 bases separated the two germline ends. This CDR3 spans 15 amino acids. CDR1 is LGHNA and CDR2 is YNFKEQ in the germline V gene. Here the CDR3 DNA reads TGTGCCAGCAGCCAAAACCTCGGGACTGCCGGGGAGCTGTTTTTT. Amino acid sequence: CASSQNLGTAGELFF.

This chain joins TRBV15 and TRBJ1-2; weak D call: TRBD1 (6 bases). The CDR3 loop spans 15 amino acids. V dropped 1 base and J dropped 3 bases, with 12 bases sitting between them. Looked up from germline, CDR1 is LNHNV and CDR2 is YYDKDF (reference sequence). The chain's CDR3 is CATSRGKGEYYGYTF. DNA for the CDR3: TGTGCCACCAGCAGAGGAAAGGGGGAGTACTATGGCTACACCTTC.

The J gene is TRBJ1-1, the V gene TRBV7-9; D is unresolved. The V gene's germline CDR1 is SEHNR and CDR2 FQNEAQ (reference sequence). The CDR3 runs 12 residues. V gave up 4 bases and J gave up 0 bases, with 3 bases separating them. CDR3 sequence (DNA): TGTGCCAGCAGCTCAGTGAACACTGAAGCTTTCTTT. This codes for CASSSVNTEAFF.